The text below deals with one TCR beta chain. The antigen remains undetermined. Method: immunoSEQ multiplex PCR; TCRdb's copy keeps in-frame clones and lacks some. The profile shows some 120,000 clones, about 93% of them singletons. The sample originates from a study of T cell responses to AZD1222 COVID-19 vaccine. The germline V and J ends were trimmed by 0 bases and 5 bases, with 8 bases remaining between them. Germline CDR1 is SEHNR and CDR2 is FQNEAQ (reference sequence). The CDR3 runs to 15 residues. General study points: Repertoires in all cases were sampled only once the peak T cell response had passed. With two AZD1222 doses given, Spike-specific TCR breadth and depth both rose. Seropositive at baseline were only a handful of AZD1222 recipients.

This sequence was found in an adult who received the MenACWY meningococcal vaccine as a control. The specimen comprised peripheral blood, sampled 28 days after the second dose of the MenACWY control vaccine. V is TRBV7-9 and J is TRBJ1-6, with unresolved D. The CDR3 DNA follows: TGTGCCAGCAGCTTAGCTGGGCAGAATAATTCACCCCTCCACTTT. Translation: CASSLAGQNNSPLHF.